What follows are 17 T cell receptor beta chains derived from one specimen sequenced in a study of control samples from healthy donors and cancer patients. TCRdb keeps only in-frame clones here, not all; method: immunoSEQ multiplex PCR. The sample contains about 98,000 clones, almost 85% of which appear only once. The sample taken for sequencing was blood. The receptors originated from a man in his 60s in good health.

This rearrangement joins TRBV4-1 to TRBJ2-7; no clear D gene. Germline V gene sequence: CDR1 MGHRA, CDR2 YSYEKL. The CDR3 contains 14 residues. V was clipped by 0 bases and J by 0 bases, with 6 bases between them. CDR3 bases: TGCGCCAGCAGCCAAGATCCTCACTCCTACGAGCAGTACTTC. Translated: CASSQDPHSYEQYF.

V usage is TRBV10-3 and J usage is TRBJ2-7, with 10 nucleotides matching TRBD1. The CDR3 length is 14 residues. Germline CDR1 is ENHRY and CDR2 is SYGVKD. Trimming at V came to 3 bases and at J to 3 bases, leaving 2 bases not matched to a gene. This CDR3 reads CAISDRTGGYEQYF. The CDR3 DNA sequence: TGTGCCATCAGTGATAGGACAGGGGGCTACGAGCAGTACTTC.

The V and J genes are TRBV5-5 and TRBJ2-5; D is ambiguous. The CDR3 contains 15 residues. CDR1 is SGHKS and CDR2 is YYEKEE in the germline V gene (reference sequence). V gave up 1 base and J gave up 0 bases, with 10 bases separating them. The CDR3 protein is CASSLPGSHQETQYF. The CDR3, as DNA: TGTGCCAGCAGCTTGCCAGGATCCCACCAAGAGACCCAGTACTTC. Full variable domain (rest looked up from reference TRBV5-5 and TRBJ2-5): DAGVTQSPTHLIKTRGQQVTLRCSPISGHKSVSWYQQVLGQGPQFIFQYYEKEERGRGNFPDRFSARQFPNYSSELNVNALLLGDSALYLCASSLPGSHQETQYFGPGTRLLVL.

V usage is TRBV3-1 (or the pseudogene TRBV3-2) and J usage is TRBJ1-3, with 8 nucleotides matching TRBD1. Germline trimming cut 7 bases from V and 3 bases from J; bases unmatched to any gene: 2. This CDR3 is 13 amino acids long. Germline V gene data show CDR1 as LGHDT and CDR2 as YNNKEL (reference sequence). The CDR3 DNA reads as TGTGCCAGCACTGACAGGGGTGGAAACACCATATATTTT. Amino acid sequence: CASTDRGGNTIYF.

The chain couples TRBV6-5 to TRBJ1-1; D unclear. In germline, CDR1 is MNHEY, CDR2 SVGAGI. The CDR3 contains 13 residues. V gave up 6 bases and J gave up 0 bases, with 8 bases separating them. The CDR3 loop reads CASSPVVNTEAFF. CDR3 sequence (DNA): TGTGCCAGCAGCCCCGTAGTGAACACTGAAGCTTTCTTT.

The V call is TRBV9, the J call TRBJ1-3, with D possibly matching TRBD1 (6 bases). The CDR3 sequence is 15 residues long. V lost 4 bases and J lost 9, with 20 bases in between. CDR1 and CDR2 (germline): SGDLS, YYNGEE. The CDR3 spells CASSPTGSDRVTIYF. The CDR3 nucleotides are TGTGCCAGCAGCCCGACAGGTTCCGATAGGGTCACCATATATTTT. Full variable domain (outside the CDR3, taken from reference TRBV9 and TRBJ1-3): DSGVTQTPKHLITATGQRVTLRCSPRSGDLSVYWYQQSLDQGLQFLIQYYNGEERAKGNILERFSAQQFPDLHSELNLSSLELGDSALYFCASSPTGSDRVTIYFGEGSWLTVV.

For the CDR3, the DNA is TGTGCCAGTAGTTCCGATCCGTCGAACACTGAAGCTTTCTTT. It specifies CASSSDPSNTEAFF. This sequence joins TRBV19 and TRBJ1-1; no clear D gene. The germline V gene has CDR1 LNHDA and CDR2 SQIVND (reference sequence). The CDR3 spans 14 residues. The germline V and J ends were trimmed by 5 bases and 1 base, with 11 bases remaining between them.

The chain links TRBV5-1 to TRBJ2-1; 11 bases align to TRBD2. Unmatched junction bases numbered 5, after V lost 1 base and J lost 8 bases. This CDR3 is built from 15 residues. The germline gives CDR1 SGHRS, CDR2 YFSETQ. The CDR3 sequence: CASSLKLAGAHEQFF. Here the CDR3 DNA reads TGCGCCAGCAGCTTGAAACTAGCGGGGGCCCATGAGCAGTTCTTC.

This clone was recorded only once. CDR3 DNA sequence: TGTGCCAGCAGCGTAGGAGTGAATCAAGAGACCCAGTACTTC. This gives the protein CASSVGVNQETQYF. The chain uses TRBV9 and TRBJ2-5; D not certain. The V end lost 0 bases, the J end lost 2 bases, and 8 bases lay between the germline ends. The CDR3 extends over 14 amino acids. Germline assignment: CDR1 SGDLS and CDR2 YYNGEE. The whole variable domain, filled in from reference TRBV9 and TRBJ2-5, reads DSGVTQTPKHLITATGQRVTLRCSPRSGDLSVYWYQQSLDQGLQFLIQYYNGEERAKGNILERFSAQQFPDLHSELNLSSLELGDSALYFCASSVGVNQETQYFGPGTRLLVL.

This chain uses TRBV6-5 with TRBJ2-5, with a tentative D call TRBD1 (5 bases). Deletions cut 6 bases from V and 2 bases from J, with 13 bases between. This CDR3 is built from 14 residues. CDR1 and CDR2 (germline): MNHEY, SVGAGI. CDR3 sequence: CASSHGQEQETQYF. DNA of the CDR3: TGTGCCAGCAGCCATGGACAAGAACAAGAGACCCAGTACTTC.

The rearrangement uses TRBV12-2 and TRBJ2-1; the listed D gene, TRBD2, was not tested against the DNA. TRBV12-2 is listed as a pseudogene. CDR3 size: 15 residues. The CDR3 here is CASRRRGISYNEQFF. The CDR3 DNA reads as TGTGCAAGTCGCAGGCGAGGGATCTCCTACAATGAGCAGTTCTTC.

The chain employs TRBV7-9 and TRBJ2-1; D is uncertain. The germline V gene encodes CDR1 SEHNR and CDR2 FQNEAQ (reference sequence). Trimming took 3 bases from V and 2 from J, leaving 8 bases between them. The CDR3 length is 14 residues. The CDR3 DNA follows: TGTGCCAGCAGCTTTGGCGCGGCCTACAATGAGCAGTTCTTC. Protein product: CASSFGAAYNEQFF.

The chain combines TRBV10-3 with TRBJ2-7; 13 bases fit TRBD2. Germline CDR1 ENHRY, CDR2 SYGVKD. The CDR3 extends over 19 amino acids. With 8 bases clipped from V and 4 bases from J, the junction kept 20 bases outside the gene matches. DNA for the CDR3: TGTGCCATCCAAGACGACGTAGGACTAGCGGGGGCGGCCCTGTACGAGCAGTACTTC. This translates into CAIQDDVGLAGAALYEQYF.

This chain joins TRBV7-2 and TRBJ1-6; D gene uncertain. The CDR3 covers 15 residues. Trimming took off 1 base at V and 2 bases at J, with 6 bases between the two ends. CDR1 SGHTA and CDR2 FQGNSA come from the germline V gene. The CDR3 here is CASSLVETYNSPLHF. The DNA of the CDR3 is TGTGCCAGCAGCTTAGTGGAGACCTATAATTCACCCCTCCACTTT.

The V gene is TRBV2, the J gene TRBJ1-2; D unresolved. Germline CDR1 is SNHLY and CDR2 is FYNNEI. CDR3 size: 10 residues. The V gene lost 3 bases and the J gene lost 14 bases, with 10 bases spanning the gap. CDR3 residues: CASSEGIWTF. The DNA for the CDR3 is TGTGCCAGCAGTGAGGGGATATGGACCTTC.

The rearrangement joins TRBV5-1 to TRBJ2-6; TRBD1 matches at 8 bases. The CDR3 totals 15 residues. Germline trimming cut 4 bases from V and 2 bases from J; bases unmatched to any gene: 2. Germline lookup yields CDR1 SGHRS and CDR2 YFSETQ. The CDR3 DNA reads as TGCGCCAGCAGCGCAGGGGGCCCTGGGGCCAACGTCCTGACTTTC. Translation gives CASSAGGPGANVLTF.

The chain links TRBV3-1 (or the pseudogene TRBV3-2) to TRBJ1-3, with a tentative D call TRBD1 (5 bases). Germline V gene data show CDR1 as LGHDT and CDR2 as YNNKEL (reference sequence). Trimming cost V 0 bases and J 3 bases, with 12 bases left between them. The CDR3 has 16 residues. The CDR3 nucleotides are TGTGCCAGCAGCCAAGAATTGCGGGGGTATGGAAACACCATATATTTT. It translates to CASSQELRGYGNTIYF.